These 16 T cell receptor beta chains originate from one sample sequenced in a study of T cell changes during pregnancy in multiple sclerosis. The assay was immunoSEQ multiplex PCR, and TCRdb's table has in-frame clones only and misses some. Of tens of thousands of clones listed, more than 75% were seen once; the top ten hold approximately 13%. Sequencing was performed on CD8+ T cells from peripheral blood mononuclear cells, taken in the first trimester of pregnancy. These receptors all come from a female donor in good health, enrolled as a control in a pregnancy study.

This chain uses TRBV12-5 with TRBJ2-7; D unresolved. This CDR3 comprises 22 residues. From germline, CDR1 is LGHNT and CDR2 FRNRAP. V was cut by 2 bases and J by 1 base, with 33 bases left in between. CDR3 sequence (DNA): TGTGCTAGTGGTTTGCCACGTACAACCCCGAATCTCTCTCCGACAAATTCCTACGAGCAGTACTTC. Protein product: CASGLPRTTPNLSPTNSYEQYF.

This chain uses TRBV6-1 with TRBJ2-7, with 8 positions matching TRBD2. The ends lost 3 bases at V and 0 bases at J; junction bases unmatched: 4. Germline V gene data show CDR1 as MNHNS and CDR2 as SASEGT. The CDR3 extends over 15 amino acids. The CDR3 region has the DNA TGTGCCAGCAGTGAGGGGAGCGGGAGCTCCTACGAGCAGTACTTC. Translated, it gives CASSEGSGSSYEQYF.

The chain joins TRBV7-9 to TRBJ1-4; D unclear. V was trimmed by 1 base and J by 5 bases, leaving 11 bases between them. The germline gives CDR1 SEHNR, CDR2 FQNEAQ (reference sequence). This CDR3 is 15 amino acids long. The DNA of the CDR3 is TGTGCCAGCAGCTTAGACCTGCAAGAGAATGAAAAACTGTTTTTT. It yields the protein CASSLDLQENEKLFF.

The V gene is TRBV29-1, the J gene TRBJ2-1; 10 bases are shared with TRBD1. Germline CDR1 SQVTM, CDR2 ANQGSEA. The CDR3 runs 13 residues. With V trimmed by 6 bases and J by 3 bases, 2 bases remained unmatched. The CDR3 spells CSVGTGDYNEQFF. DNA of the CDR3: TGCAGCGTCGGGACAGGGGACTACAATGAGCAGTTCTTC.

The chain combines TRBV7-3 with TRBJ2-7, with 9 bases aligning to TRBD1. Trimming cost V 4 bases and J 3 bases; bases outside gene matches: 4. CDR1 is SGHTA, CDR2 FQGTGA, per germline. The CDR3 sequence is 14 residues long. CDR3 in amino acids: CASSSGTGNYEQYF. DNA of the CDR3: TGTGCCAGCAGCTCCGGGACAGGGAACTACGAGCAGTACTTC. The full variable domain, its missing parts supplied by reference TRBV7-3 and TRBJ2-7, is GAGVSQTPSNKVTEKGKYVELRCDPISGHTALYWYRQSLGQGPEFLIYFQGTGAADDSGLPNDRFFAVRPEGSVSTLKIQRTERGDSAVYLCASSSGTGNYEQYFGPGTRLTVT.

Of note for this clone: Other DNA sequences in this sample translate to the same CDR3. The chain is built from TRBV7-9 and TRBJ1-2; 10 bases are a match to TRBD1. Germline CDR1 reads SEHNR; CDR2 reads FQNEAQ (reference sequence). Trimming took 5 bases from V and 8 from J; bases not matched to a gene: 5. This CDR3 has 13 amino acids. CDR3 sequence: CASSLGTGEGYTF. CDR3 in DNA: TGTGCCAGCAGCCTGGGGACAGGGGAAGGCTACACCTTC.

V gene TRBV4-1 combines with J gene TRBJ2-1, with TRBD2 as a possible D gene (6 bases). CDR1 and CDR2 (germline): MGHRA, YSYEKL. Trimming took off 5 bases at V and 5 bases at J, with 19 bases between the two ends. The CDR3 extends over 16 amino acids. CDR3 region: CASSALWVGEDNEQFF. As DNA, the CDR3 is TGCGCCAGCAGCGCGCTATGGGTGGGGGAGGACAATGAGCAGTTCTTC.

The chain joins TRBV7-3 to TRBJ2-1; 8 nucleotides agree with TRBD2. The CDR3 spans 15 residues. Germline CDR1 SGHTA, CDR2 FQGTGA. The V segment lost 3 bases and the J segment 3 bases; nucleotides outside the gene matches: 4. This chain's CDR3 is CASSLGLAGYNEQFF. CDR3 sequence (DNA): TGTGCCAGCAGCTTGGGGCTAGCGGGCTACAATGAGCAGTTCTTC. Combining the CDR3 with reference TRBV7-3 and TRBJ2-1 gives the whole variable domain GAGVSQTPSNKVTEKGKYVELRCDPISGHTALYWYRQSLGQGPEFLIYFQGTGAADDSGLPNDRFFAVRPEGSVSTLKIQRTERGDSAVYLCASSLGLAGYNEQFFGPGTRLTVL.

The chain recombines TRBV2 with TRBJ2-1; the match to TRBD1 covers 7 bases. CDR1 SNHLY and CDR2 FYNNEI come from the germline V gene. The CDR3 has 13 amino acids. V trimming: 6 bases; J trimming: 9 bases; junction bases outside the gene matches: 8. The CDR3: CASREGAGGEQFF. CDR3 DNA sequence: TGTGCCAGCAGAGAGGGGGCAGGGGGTGAGCAGTTCTTC.

Only one count was recorded for this clone. V usage is TRBV6-5 and J usage is TRBJ2-5; 7 nucleotides align to TRBD1. Germline CDR1 MNHEY, CDR2 SVGAGI. J lost 5 bases, V lost 5 bases, and 11 bases had no gene match. The CDR3 runs 15 residues. In nucleotides, the CDR3 is TGTGCCAGCAGTGGATTCAGGGGGTTGAGGGAGACCCAGTACTTC. Protein product: CASSGFRGLRETQYF.

V and J are TRBV5-5 and TRBJ2-7; TRBD2 matches 8 bases. With 4 bases clipped from V and 5 bases from J, the junction kept 17 bases outside the gene matches. The CDR3 contains 17 residues. The germline V gene has CDR1 SGHKS and CDR2 YYEKEE (reference sequence). CDR3 protein: CASSPPGAGGPGDEQYF. For the CDR3, the DNA is TGTGCCAGCAGCCCCCCTGGGGCGGGAGGTCCCGGCGACGAGCAGTACTTC. The variable domain in full, with the rest retrieved from reference TRBV5-5 and TRBJ2-7, is DAGVTQSPTHLIKTRGQQVTLRCSPISGHKSVSWYQQVLGQGPQFIFQYYEKEERGRGNFPDRFSARQFPNYSSELNVNALLLGDSALYLCASSPPGAGGPGDEQYFGPGTRLTVT.

The V gene is TRBV6-6, the J gene TRBJ2-3; D call uncertain. The CDR3 sequence is 13 residues long. Per germline, CDR1 MNHNY and CDR2 SVGAGI (reference sequence). V was shortened by 5 bases and J by 3 bases, with 9 bases between the two germline ends. In nucleotides, the CDR3 is TGTGCCAGCAGTCCGTCACGGACAGATACGCAGTATTTT. Protein product: CASSPSRTDTQYF.

The chain combines TRBV19 with TRBJ2-7, with 11 bases identical to TRBD2. V lost 7 bases and J lost 1; bases outside the gene matches: 3. CDR1 LNHDA and CDR2 SQIVND come from the germline V gene (reference sequence). The CDR3 is 14 amino acids. The CDR3 is CASMASGRSYEQYF. The CDR3 DNA is TGTGCCAGTATGGCTAGCGGGAGGTCCTACGAGCAGTACTTC.

CDR3 sequence (DNA): TGTGCCAGCAGCTTGGACGCCCAGGAGACCCAGTACTTC. This codes for CASSLDAQETQYF. The chain uses TRBV5-4 and TRBJ2-5; D is ambiguous. The CDR3 sequence is 13 residues long. V was pared by 0 bases and J by 5 bases, with 8 bases between. Germline V gene sequence: CDR1 SGHNT, CDR2 YYREEE (reference sequence).

The genes are TRBV7-9 and TRBJ2-2; no clear D gene. The V end was cut by 5 bases, the J end by 5 bases, with 9 bases between. The CDR3 is made up of 13 amino acids. Germline values: CDR1 SEHNR, CDR2 FQNEAQ (reference sequence). CDR3 in DNA: TGTGCCAGCAGCCCGAGTAGTACCGGGGAGCTGTTTTTT. Translation: CASSPSSTGELFF.

This chain uses TRBV14 with TRBJ2-1, with 7 bases fitting TRBD2. CDR3 size: 15 residues. With V trimmed by 2 bases and J by 7 bases, 8 bases remained unmatched. In germline, CDR1 is SGHDN, CDR2 FVKESK. The CDR3 sequence is CASSQPLAALNEQFF. The CDR3 coding sequence is TGTGCCAGCAGCCAACCCCTAGCGGCCTTAAATGAGCAGTTCTTC.